The rows below give T cell receptor beta chains drawn from one sample of a study of molecular identifiers for immune sequencing clone quantification. Via MiXCR, TCRdb re-called the PCR reads, giving one row per CDR3 protein. The data contain about half a million distinct CDR3 sequences, about a fifth of them singletons. The specimen was naive CD8+ T cells from blood, with Jurkat cell RNA spiked in. These TCRs come from a human donor in good health. Some libraries in this study had Jurkat cell RNA spiked in. The CDR3 runs from the conserved cysteine through the conserved F or W. Fields, in order: D gene, clone size, J gene, V gene, CDR3 protein, CDR3 DNA. The D gene is left open where the match is weak. Not every row has a clone size; where given, it reads once, few, many or a size class.

D: TRBD1; size: few; J: TRBJ1-6; V: TRBV7-9; CDR3: CASSYSTGGDSPLHF; DNA: TGTGCCAGCAGCTACTCGACAGGGGGCGACTCACCCCTCCACTTT
D: TRBD1; size: few; J: TRBJ2-3; V: TRBV7-9; CDR3: CASSHRPGQGTDTQYF; DNA: TGTGCCAGCAGCCATCGACCTGGACAGGGTACAGATACGCAGTATTTT
D: TRBD2; size: few; J: TRBJ2-5; V: TRBV13; CDR3: CASSQVAGAADQYF; DNA: TGTGCCAGCAGTCAGGTAGCGGGGGCGGCCGACCAGTACTTC
D: .; size: many; J: TRBJ2-5; V: TRBV18; CDR3: CASSPPLGLQETQYF; DNA: TGTGCCAGCTCACCACCCCTCGGACTGCAAGAGACCCAGTACTTC
D: .; size: many; J: TRBJ2-7; V: TRBV7-2; CDR3: CASSLGMGILREQYF; DNA: TGTGCCAGCAGCTTAGGTATGGGAATACTACGCGAGCAGTACTTC
D: TRBD2; size: few; J: TRBJ2-7; V: TRBV7-9; CDR3: CASSSFTSGGAYEQYF; DNA: TGTGCCAGCAGCTCCTTTACTAGCGGGGGGGCCTACGAGCAGTACTTC
D: .; size: once; J: TRBJ2-5; V: TRBV28; CDR3: CASGETGWDQGGTQYF; DNA: TGTGCCAGCGGGGAAACAGGGTGGGACCAAGGCGGGACCCAGTACTTC
D: TRBD2; size: .; J: TRBJ2-3; V: TRBV12-3/TRBV12-4; CDR3: CASSKGLDSDTQYF; DNA: TGTGCCAGCAGTAAGGGACTAGATTCAGATACGCAGTATTTT
D: .; size: few; J: TRBJ2-2; V: TRBV29-1; CDR3: CSVALADTGELFF; DNA: TGCAGCGTTGCGCTAGCCGACACCGGGGAGCTGTTTTTT
D: TRBD1; size: many; J: TRBJ1-4; V: TRBV20-1; CDR3: CSARVQGKLFF; DNA: TGCAGTGCTAGGGTACAGGGGAAACTGTTTTTT
D: .; size: many; J: TRBJ2-7; V: TRBV27; CDR3: CASSPGTRFREQYF; DNA: TGTGCCAGCAGTCCCGGGACTCGGTTTCGCGAGCAGTACTTC
D: .; size: many; J: TRBJ2-3; V: TRBV7-8; CDR3: CASSPDRLDTQYF; DNA: TGTGCCAGCAGCCCCGACCGGCTAGATACGCAGTATTTT
D: .; size: .; J: TRBJ2-5; V: TRBV9; CDR3: CASSVGGFNGETQYF; DNA: TGTGCCAGCAGCGTAGGCGGGTTTAACGGGGAGACCCAGTACTTC
D: .; size: many; J: TRBJ2-6; V: TRBV4-1; CDR3: CASSPTGANVLTF; DNA: TGCGCCAGCAGCCCTACTGGGGCCAACGTCCTGACTTTC
D: TRBD1; size: few; J: TRBJ2-1; V: TRBV4-1; CDR3: CASSQRGQGNLYNEQFF; DNA: TGCGCCAGCAGCCAGAGAGGACAGGGGAACCTTTACAATGAGCAGTTCTTC
D: .; size: many; J: TRBJ1-1; V: TRBV4-1; CDR3: CASSQVGYGGDTEAFF; DNA: TGCGCCAGCAGCCAGGTAGGATATGGAGGGGACACTGAAGCTTTCTTT
D: TRBD1; size: .; J: TRBJ2-1; V: TRBV28; CDR3: CASSFAGTGVFNEQFF; DNA: TGTGCCAGCAGTTTCGCCGGGACAGGGGTTTTCAATGAGCAGTTCTTC
D: .; size: .; J: TRBJ2-1; V: TRBV6-2/TRBV6-3; CDR3: CATNILGSSYNEQFF; DNA: TGTGCCACCAACATCTTGGGGAGCTCCTACAATGAGCAGTTCTTC
D: .; size: few; J: TRBJ2-7; V: TRBV28; CDR3: CASSLIGLSYEQYF; DNA: TGTGCCAGCAGTTTAATAGGTCTCTCCTACGAGCAGTACTTC
D: .; size: many; J: TRBJ2-2; V: TRBV5-1; CDR3: CASSEWDLGTGELFF; DNA: TGCGCCAGCAGCGAGTGGGACCTAGGCACCGGGGAGCTGTTTTTT
D: .; size: many; J: TRBJ1-5; V: TRBV2; CDR3: CASSTWDRVSNQPQHF; DNA: TGTGCCAGCAGCACGTGGGACCGAGTGAGCAATCAGCCCCAGCATTTT
D: .; size: many; J: TRBJ1-4; V: TRBV27; CDR3: CASSLSGRQSTNEKLFF; DNA: TGTGCCAGCAGTTTATCGGGCAGACAATCAACTAATGAAAAACTGTTTTTT
D: TRBD2; size: .; J: TRBJ2-3; V: TRBV20-1; CDR3: CSARELASGSIYTQYF; DNA: TGCAGTGCTAGAGAATTGGCTAGCGGGAGTATATATACGCAGTATTTT
D: TRBD2; size: many; J: TRBJ2-3; V: TRBV27; CDR3: CASSLLTSGLDTQYF; DNA: TGTGCCAGCAGTTTACTGACTAGCGGATTAGATACGCAGTATTTT
D: TRBD2; size: many; J: TRBJ2-3; V: TRBV20-1; CDR3: CSARAGTSHTQYF; DNA: TGCAGTGCTAGGGCCGGGACTAGCCATACGCAGTATTTT
D: .; size: few; J: TRBJ1-1; V: TRBV7-9; CDR3: CASSGGRMNTEAFF; DNA: TGTGCCAGCAGCGGAGGACGGATGAACACTGAAGCTTTCTTT
D: TRBD2; size: many; J: TRBJ2-5; V: TRBV9; CDR3: CASSHPRSLLAGVDQETQYF; DNA: TGTGCCAGCAGCCACCCAAGATCCCTCCTAGCGGGAGTCGACCAAGAGACCCAGTACTTC
D: .; size: many; J: TRBJ2-2; V: TRBV7-9; CDR3: CASSFGRSTGELFF; DNA: TGTGCCAGCAGCTTCGGCCGGAGTACCGGGGAGCTGTTTTTT
D: TRBD2; size: many; J: TRBJ2-3; V: TRBV20-1; CDR3: CSSASVWGGTQYF; DNA: TGCAGCAGTGCTAGTGTTTGGGGGGGTACGCAGTATTTT
D: TRBD1; size: once; J: TRBJ1-2; V: TRBV13; CDR3: CASSLGTGEINYGYTF; DNA: TGTGCCAGCAGCTTAGGCACAGGGGAGATAAACTATGGCTACACCTTC
D: .; size: many; J: TRBJ2-7; V: TRBV30; CDR3: CAWSDPYEQYF; DNA: TGTGCCTGGAGTGACCCCTACGAGCAGTACTTC
D: .; size: many; J: TRBJ2-2; V: TRBV7-6; CDR3: CASSPVMAGELFF; DNA: TGTGCCAGCAGCCCCGTTATGGCCGGGGAGCTGTTTTTT
D: .; size: many; J: TRBJ2-5; V: TRBV7-3; CDR3: CASSLDGEETQYF; DNA: TGTGCCAGCAGTCTCGACGGGGAAGAGACCCAGTACTTC
D: TRBD2; size: .; J: TRBJ2-3; V: TRBV7-8; CDR3: CASSLLAGVPTDTLYF; DNA: TGTGCCAGCAGCTTACTAGCGGGGGTTCCCACAGATACGCTGTATTTT
D: .; size: few; J: TRBJ2-7; V: TRBV7-6; CDR3: CASSNFLTGSYEQYF; DNA: TGTGCCAGCAGCAACTTTTTAACGGGAAGCTACGAGCAGTACTTC
D: TRBD1; size: .; J: TRBJ2-4; V: TRBV9; CDR3: CASSTTGTDLAKNIQYF; DNA: TGTGCCAGCAGCACAACCGGGACAGATCTAGCCAAAAACATTCAGTACTTC
D: TRBD1; size: .; J: TRBJ2-7; V: TRBV7-9; CDR3: CASAISGTGPSYEQYF; DNA: TGTGCCAGCGCCATATCCGGGACAGGGCCCTCCTACGAGCAGTACTTC
D: .; size: .; J: TRBJ2-7; V: TRBV29-1; CDR3: CSAIQGTVGNEQYF; DNA: TGCAGCGCTATACAGGGAACGGTCGGTAACGAGCAGTACTTC
D: .; size: many; J: TRBJ2-4; V: TRBV7-9; CDR3: CASSPHSGIQYF; DNA: TGTGCCAGCAGTCCTCACTCCGGCATTCAGTACTTC